The count of the clone carrying this T cell receptor (beta chain) is one. The antigen is unknown. Gene names denote mouse genes. The CDR3 end lies 1 residue beyond the end of the read and is filled in from the germline J gene. This CDR3 is also generated by other DNA sequences in the sample. This table comes from immunoSEQ multiplex PCR, and its TCRdb copy is limited to in-frame clones, with some not included. Among more than 40,000 clones listed, over 70% were seen once. The germline V gene has CDR1 SGHDT and CDR2 FRDEAV. The CDR3 runs 12 residues. V shed 2 bases and J shed 5 bases, with 6 bases lying between them. This record belongs to a study of tissue T cells after allogeneic stem cell transplantation. Findings and caveats of the study: Shared clones across patients were few; motif clustering revealed tissue-specific shared signatures. Only a limited share of tissue TCRs appeared in blood or spleen. Alloreactivity or antigen specificity of tissue TCRs was not determined; some clones might be host cells.

The sample consisted of sorted cells pooled from one or two spleens. The chain has TRBV14 and TRBJ2-5; D gene ambiguous. This receptor was taken from a pool of C57BL/6 mice in good health. This chain's CDR3 is CASSFRTDTQYF. The DNA read from the CDR3 is TGTGCCAGCAGTTTTCGCACAGACACCCAGTAC.